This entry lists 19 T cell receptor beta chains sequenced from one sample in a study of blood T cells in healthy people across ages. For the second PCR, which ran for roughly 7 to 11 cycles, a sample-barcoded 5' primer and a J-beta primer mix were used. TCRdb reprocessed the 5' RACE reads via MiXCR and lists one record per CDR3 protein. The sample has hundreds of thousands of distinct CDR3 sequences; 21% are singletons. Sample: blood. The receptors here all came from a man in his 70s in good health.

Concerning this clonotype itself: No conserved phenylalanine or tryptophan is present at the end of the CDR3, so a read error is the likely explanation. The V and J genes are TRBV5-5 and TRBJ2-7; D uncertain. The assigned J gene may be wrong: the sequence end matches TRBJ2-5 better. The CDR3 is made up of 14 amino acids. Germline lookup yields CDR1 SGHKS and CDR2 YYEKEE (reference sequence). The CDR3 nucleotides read TGTGCCAGCAGCTTGGGAGGTGGTGAAGAGACCCAGTACCTC. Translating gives CASSLGGGEETQYL.

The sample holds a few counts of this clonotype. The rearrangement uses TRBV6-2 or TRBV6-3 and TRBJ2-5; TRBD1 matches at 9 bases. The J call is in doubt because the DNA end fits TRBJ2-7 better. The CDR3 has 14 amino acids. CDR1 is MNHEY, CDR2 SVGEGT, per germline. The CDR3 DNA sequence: TGTGCCAGCAGGACCGGGACAGGGATCCACGAGCAGTACTTC. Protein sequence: CASRTGTGIHEQYF.

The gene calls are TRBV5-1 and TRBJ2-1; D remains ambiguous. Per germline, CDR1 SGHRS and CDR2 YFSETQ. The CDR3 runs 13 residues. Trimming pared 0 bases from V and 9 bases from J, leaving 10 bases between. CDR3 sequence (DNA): TGCGCCAGCAGCTTGGTCCCTGGGCGTGAGCAGTTCTTC. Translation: CASSLVPGREQFF.

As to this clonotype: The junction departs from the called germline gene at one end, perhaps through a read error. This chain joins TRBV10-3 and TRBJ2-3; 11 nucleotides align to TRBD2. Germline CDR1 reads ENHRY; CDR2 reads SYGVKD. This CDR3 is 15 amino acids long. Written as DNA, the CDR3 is TGTGCCATCAGTGGGGGTGGGACTAGCGGAGATACGCGGTATTTT. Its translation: CAISGGGTSGDTRYF.

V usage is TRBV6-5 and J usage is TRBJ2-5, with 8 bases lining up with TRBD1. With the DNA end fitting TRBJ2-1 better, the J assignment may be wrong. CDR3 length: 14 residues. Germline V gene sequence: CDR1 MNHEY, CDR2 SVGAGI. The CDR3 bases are TGTGCCAGCACCCCCGGACAGGGAAGGGGTGAGCAGTTCTTC. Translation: CASTPGQGRGEQFF.

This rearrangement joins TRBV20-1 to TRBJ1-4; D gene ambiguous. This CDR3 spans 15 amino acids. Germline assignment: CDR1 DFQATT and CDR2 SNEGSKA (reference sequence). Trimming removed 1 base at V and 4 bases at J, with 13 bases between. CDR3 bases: TGCAGTGCTAGAGTTCCGGGGATCCTTAATGAAAAACTGTTTTTT. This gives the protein CSARVPGILNEKLFF.

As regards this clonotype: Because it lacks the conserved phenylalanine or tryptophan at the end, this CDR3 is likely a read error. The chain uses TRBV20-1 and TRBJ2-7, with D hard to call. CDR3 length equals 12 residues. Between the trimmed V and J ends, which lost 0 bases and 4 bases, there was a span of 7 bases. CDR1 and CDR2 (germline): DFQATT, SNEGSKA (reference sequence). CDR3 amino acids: CSAREQKYEQYY. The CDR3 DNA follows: TGCAGTGCTAGAGAACAGAAATACGAGCAGTACTAC.

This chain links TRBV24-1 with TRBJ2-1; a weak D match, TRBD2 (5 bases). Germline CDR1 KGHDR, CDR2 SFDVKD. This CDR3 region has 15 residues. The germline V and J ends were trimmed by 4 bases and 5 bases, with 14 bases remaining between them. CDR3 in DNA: TGTGCCACCAGTGACCCCCAACTAGGGCACAATGAGCAGTTCTTC. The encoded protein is CATSDPQLGHNEQFF.

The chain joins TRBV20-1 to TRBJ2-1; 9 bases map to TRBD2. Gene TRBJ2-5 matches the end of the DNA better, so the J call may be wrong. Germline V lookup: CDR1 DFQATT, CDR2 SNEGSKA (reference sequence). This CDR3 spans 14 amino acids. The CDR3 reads CSARGAGGGETQYF. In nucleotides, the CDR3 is TGCAGTGCTAGAGGAGCGGGAGGCGGGGAGACCCAGTACTTC.

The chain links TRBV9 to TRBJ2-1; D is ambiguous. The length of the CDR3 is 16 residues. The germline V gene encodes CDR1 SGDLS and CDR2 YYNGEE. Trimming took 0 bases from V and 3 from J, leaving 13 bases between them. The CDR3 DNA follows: TGTGCCAGCAGCGTAGGGCTTTCCCCAAGCTACAATGAGCAGTTCTTC. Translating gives CASSVGLSPSYNEQFF.

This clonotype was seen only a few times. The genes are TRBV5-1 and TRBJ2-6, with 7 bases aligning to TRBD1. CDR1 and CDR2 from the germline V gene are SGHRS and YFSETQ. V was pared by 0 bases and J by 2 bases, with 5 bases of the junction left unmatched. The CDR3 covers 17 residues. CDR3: CASSLEGQATGANVLTF. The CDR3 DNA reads TGCGCCAGCAGCTTGGAAGGACAGGCGACTGGGGCCAACGTCCTGACTTTC.

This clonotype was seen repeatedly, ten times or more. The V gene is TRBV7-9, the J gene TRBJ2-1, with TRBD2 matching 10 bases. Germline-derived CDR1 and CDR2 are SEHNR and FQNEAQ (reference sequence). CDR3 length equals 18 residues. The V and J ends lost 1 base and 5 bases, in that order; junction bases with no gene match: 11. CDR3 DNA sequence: TGTGCCAGCAGCTTAGGAGAGGCTGTTCTAGCGGGAGACAATGAGCAGTTCTTC. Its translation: CASSLGEAVLAGDNEQFF.

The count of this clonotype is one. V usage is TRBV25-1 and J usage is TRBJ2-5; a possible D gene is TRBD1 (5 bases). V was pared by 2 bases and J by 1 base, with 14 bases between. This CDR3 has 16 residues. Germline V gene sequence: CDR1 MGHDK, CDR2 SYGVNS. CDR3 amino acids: CASSELFGRAQETQYF. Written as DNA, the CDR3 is TGTGCCAGCAGTGAACTATTCGGCAGGGCCCAAGAGACCCAGTACTTC.

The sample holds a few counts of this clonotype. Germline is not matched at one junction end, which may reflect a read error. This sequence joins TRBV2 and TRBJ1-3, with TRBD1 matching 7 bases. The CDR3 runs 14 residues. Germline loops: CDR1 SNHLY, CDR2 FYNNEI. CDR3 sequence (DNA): TGTGCCAGCAGAGGGACAGCTTATGGAACCACCATATATTTT. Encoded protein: CASRGTAYGTTIYF.

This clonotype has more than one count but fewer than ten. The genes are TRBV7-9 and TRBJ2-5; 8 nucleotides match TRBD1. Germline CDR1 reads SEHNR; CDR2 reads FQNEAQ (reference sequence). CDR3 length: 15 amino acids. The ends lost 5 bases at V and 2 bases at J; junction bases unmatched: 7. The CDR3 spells CASSLGGQVQETQYF. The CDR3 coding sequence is TGTGCCAGCAGCCTTGGGGGACAGGTTCAAGAGACCCAGTACTTC.

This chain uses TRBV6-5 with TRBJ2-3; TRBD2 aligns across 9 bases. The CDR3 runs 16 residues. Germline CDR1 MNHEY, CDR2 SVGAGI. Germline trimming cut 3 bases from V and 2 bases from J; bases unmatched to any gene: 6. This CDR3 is CASSYWASGTTDTQYF. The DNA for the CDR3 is TGTGCCAGCAGTTATTGGGCTAGCGGGACCACAGATACGCAGTATTTT.

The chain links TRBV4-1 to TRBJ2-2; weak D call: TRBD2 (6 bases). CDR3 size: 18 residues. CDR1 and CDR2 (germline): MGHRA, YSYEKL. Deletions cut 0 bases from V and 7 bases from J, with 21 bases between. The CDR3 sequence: CASSQDRASDPGDGELFF. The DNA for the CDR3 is TGCGCCAGCAGCCAAGATAGGGCTAGCGACCCCGGGGACGGGGAGCTGTTTTTT.

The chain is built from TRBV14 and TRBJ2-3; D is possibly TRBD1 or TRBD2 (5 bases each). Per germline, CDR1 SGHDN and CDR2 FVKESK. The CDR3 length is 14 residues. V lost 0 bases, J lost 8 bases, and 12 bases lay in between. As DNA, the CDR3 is TGTGCCAGCAGCCAAGAGATCTCGAGGGGTACGCAGTATTTT. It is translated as CASSQEISRGTQYF. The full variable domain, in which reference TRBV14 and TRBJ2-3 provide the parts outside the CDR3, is EAGVTQFPSHSVIEKGQTVTLRCDPISGHDNLYWYRRVMGKEIKFLLHFVKESKQDESGMPNNRFLAERTGGTYSTLKVQPAELEDSGVYFCASSQEISRGTQYFGPGTRLTVL.

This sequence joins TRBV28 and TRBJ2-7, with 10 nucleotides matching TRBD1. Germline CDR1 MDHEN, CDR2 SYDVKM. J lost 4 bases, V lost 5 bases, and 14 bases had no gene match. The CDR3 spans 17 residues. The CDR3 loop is CASSSRVRDRGLYEQYF. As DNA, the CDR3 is TGTGCCAGCAGTAGCCGAGTCCGGGACAGGGGTCTTTACGAGCAGTACTTC.